This section outlines one T cell receptor (beta chain) sequence together with its context. Antigen unknown. The data stem from a study of shared clonotypes between healthy human individuals. Study information: There were three CD4 naive, three CD4 memory, two CD8 naive and one CD8 memory plates per donor. Points from the study as a whole: Estimated richness was generally greater in naive than memory subsets. Blood alone was sampled, and tissue repertoires likely differ.

The CDR3 loop spans 14 amino acids. The germline V gene has CDR1 SGHNT and CDR2 YENEEA. Trimming stripped 5 bases from V and 4 bases from J, with 13 bases between. Genomic DNA from each subset was divided evenly over several immunoSEQ plates. Generated by immunoSEQ multiplex PCR, the TCRdb table keeps only in-frame clones and is missing some. Of about a million clones listed, around three quarters were seen once; the top ten hold about 0.89%. The gene calls are TRBV11-3 and TRBJ2-3; D is perhaps TRBD2 (6 bases). Sequencing used memory CD4+ T cells from PBMCs. As to subset: CD45RA-negative fraction. This TCR was recovered from a man between 18 and 29 years old in good health. Some clones in this sample may be carry-over from other donors' samples. The CDR3 nucleotides are TGTGCCAGCAGCCCTGCTTCGGGGGCAGATACGCAGTATTTT. Translation gives CASSPASGADTQYF. Full variable domain (missing parts from reference TRBV11-3 and TRBJ2-3): EAGVVQSPRYKIIEKKQPVAFWCNPISGHNTLYWYLQNLGQGPELLIRYENEEAVDDSQLPKDRFSAERLKGVDSTLKIQPAELGDSAVYLCASSPASGADTQYFGPGTRLTVL.